Listed below are T cell receptor beta chains from one sample, sequenced in a study of shared clonotypes between healthy human individuals. Libraries were prepared by immunoSEQ multiplex PCR; TCRdb keeps only in-frame clonotypes and omits some of them. The sample has about 980,000 clones; over 60% are singletons. The sequenced material came from memory CD4+ T cells sorted from blood. The receptors were sampled from a man younger than 35 in good health. Both conserved end residues are part of each CDR3. D genes are given only for firm matches. Size tells how often a clone was seen (once, few, many) or the class of an expanded clone, and some rows leave it out.

j_call d_call cdr3_length clone_size v_call cdr3_nt cdr3_aa
TRBJ2-3 TRBD2 14 once TRBV25-1 TGTGCCAGCAGTAGGCGGGAGGTCGCAGATACGCAGTATTTT CASSRREVADTQYF
TRBJ2-2 - 16 - TRBV4-2 TGTGCCAGCAGCCAAGATATTCCCGTTTCGGGGGGGGAGCTGTTTTTT CASSQDIPVSGGELFF
TRBJ2-7 - 14 - TRBV18 TGTGCCAGCTCAGTCGGCGGCGGCTCCTACGAGCAGTACTTC CASSVGGGSYEQYF
TRBJ1-2 - 13 - TRBV28 TGTGCCAGCAGTCCTGGCAGGTCTTATGGCTACACCTTC CASSPGRSYGYTF
TRBJ2-2 - 14 - TRBV27 TGTGCCAGCACCCGACAGGTTAACACCGGGGAGCTGTTTTTT CASTRQVNTGELFF
TRBJ2-2 TRBD2 18 few TRBV7-2 TGTGCCAGCAGCTTTACGGTGACTAGCGGGATGGGCACCGGGGAGCTGTTTTTT CASSFTVTSGMGTGELFF
TRBJ1-6 - 16 - TRBV4-3 TGCGCCAGCAGCCAAGATCGGCAGGGTAATAATTCACCCCTCCACTTT CASSQDRQGNNSPLHF
TRBJ1-2 TRBD1 13 - TRBV6-5 TGTGCCAGCACGCAGGACAGGGCTCTAGGCTACACCTTC CASTQDRALGYTF
TRBJ2-7 - 12 - TRBV5-1 TGCGCCAGCAGCTTGGTACGTAAGGGGCAGTACTTC CASSLVRKGQYF
TRBJ2-7 TRBD2 17 - TRBV10-3 TGTGCCATCAGCGCGACTAGCGGGAGCCAAATCTCCTACGAGCAGTACTTC CAISATSGSQISYEQYF
TRBJ2-5 TRBD2 16 - TRBV6-5 TGTGCCAGCAGTTCCCCGACTAGCGGGGGGGAGGAGACCCAGTACTTC CASSSPTSGGEETQYF
TRBJ1-6 - 15 - TRBV11-2 TGTGCCAGCAGCTACGCAGGGGTTCTTAATTCACCCCTCCACTTT CASSYAGVLNSPLHF
TRBJ2-5 - 14 - TRBV30 TGTGCCTGGCAACAGGGTAAGGCAGGAGAGACCCAGTACTTC CAWQQGKAGETQYF
TRBJ1-4 - 16 - TRBV28 TGTGCCAGCAGATCACAAAAGGGGTCCGATAATGAAAAACTGTTTTTT CASRSQKGSDNEKLFF
TRBJ2-7 - 13 - TRBV7-8 TGTGCCAGCAGGGCGACAGGTATGGGCGAGCAGTACTTC CASRATGMGEQYF
TRBJ1-5 - 14 - TRBV30 TGTGCCTGGAGTGTCTCGGGTAGCAATCAGCCCCAGCATTTT CAWSVSGSNQPQHF
TRBJ2-7 TRBD2 15 - TRBV7-3 TGTGCCAGCAGCTTAGACGGGACTACCTCGGGAGAGCAGTACTTC CASSLDGTTSGEQYF
TRBJ2-3 TRBD2 13 - TRBV28 TGTGCCAGCAGCCAAATTTCTAGCGGGGGGCAGTATTTT CASSQISSGGQYF
TRBJ1-2 - 11 - TRBV29-1 TGCAGCGTCTACTTCCGGGTTGGCTACACCTTC CSVYFRVGYTF
TRBJ2-1 TRBD2 16 - TRBV5-1 TGCGCCAGCAGCAAGGGACTAGCGGGGGCATACAATGAGCAGTTCTTC CASSKGLAGAYNEQFF
TRBJ1-5 - 16 - TRBV4-1 TGCGCCAGCAGCCAATGGGCAGGAGATAGCAATCAGCCCCAGCATTTT CASSQWAGDSNQPQHF
TRBJ2-7 - 14 - TRBV27 TGTGCCAGCAGGGCGGGACAGAGCTCCTACGAGCAGTACTTC CASRAGQSSYEQYF
TRBJ2-7 - 12 few TRBV2 TGTGCCAGCAGTGTTGAGGCCGGGGAGCAGTACTTC CASSVEAGEQYF
TRBJ1-3 TRBD1 16 - TRBV6-1 TGTGCCAGCAGTGAACCTCGGGACAGGGGGAGAAACACCATATATTTT CASSEPRDRGRNTIYF
TRBJ1-2 - 12 many TRBV5-5 TGTGCCAGCAGCCCAGCCCTCTATGGCTACACCTTC CASSPALYGYTF
TRBJ2-3 - 12 - TRBV30 TGTGCCTGGACCCCAAACACAGATACGCAGTATTTT CAWTPNTDTQYF
TRBJ1-6 TRBD1 14 few TRBV5-1 TGCGCCAGCAGCTTCGGACAGGAGGGATCACCCCTCCACTTT CASSFGQEGSPLHF
TRBJ1-4 - 15 - TRBV28 TGTGCCAGATACAACAAAGATGCAACTAATGAAAAACTGTTTTTT CARYNKDATNEKLFF
TRBJ2-5 - 13 - TRBV5-4 TGTGCCAGCAGCTTGGGTTTAGCGAAGACCCAGTACTTC CASSLGLAKTQYF